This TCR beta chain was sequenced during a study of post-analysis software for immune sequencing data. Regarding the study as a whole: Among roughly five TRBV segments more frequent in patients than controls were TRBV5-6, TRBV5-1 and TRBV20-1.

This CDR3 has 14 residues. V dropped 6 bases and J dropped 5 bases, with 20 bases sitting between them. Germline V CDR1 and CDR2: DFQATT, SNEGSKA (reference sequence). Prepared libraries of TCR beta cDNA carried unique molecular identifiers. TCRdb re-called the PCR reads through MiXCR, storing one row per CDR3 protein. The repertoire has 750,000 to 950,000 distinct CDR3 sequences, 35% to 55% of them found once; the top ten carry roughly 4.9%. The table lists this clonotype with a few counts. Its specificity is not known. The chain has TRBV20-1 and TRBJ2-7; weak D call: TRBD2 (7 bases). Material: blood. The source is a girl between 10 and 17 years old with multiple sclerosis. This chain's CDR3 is CSAPQAGAYHEQYF. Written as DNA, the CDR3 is TGCAGTGCCCCTCAGGCGGGGGCTTACCACGAGCAGTACTTC.